This is a list of T cell receptor beta chains from one sample in a study of identical twins. TCRdb independently ran MiXCR on the 5' RACE reads; one entry per CDR3 protein. Among about 920,000 distinct CDR3 sequences listed, around an eighth were seen once. This same sample was also part of a study on yellow fever vaccine responses in identical twins.

Sequences were obtained from PBMCs. These receptors all come from a young woman in good health. Each CDR3 is given with its conserved first and last residue. The order of the fields is D gene, CDR3 length, clone size, V gene, J gene, CDR3 protein, CDR3 DNA. The D gene is left open where the match is weak. Rows give clone size only sometimes, using once, few, many, or a class for an expanded clone.

D gene: NA
CDR3 length: 14
clone size: NA
V gene: TRBV27
J gene: TRBJ2-5
CDR3 protein: CASSLFGPAQTQYF
CDR3 DNA: TGTGCCAGCAGTTTATTTGGACCCGCGCAGACCCAGTACTTC

D gene: TRBD1
CDR3 length: 15
clone size: few
V gene: TRBV5-1
J gene: TRBJ2-2
CDR3 protein: CASSLRQGAAGELFF
CDR3 DNA: TGCGCCAGCAGCTTAAGACAGGGGGCCGCCGGGGAGCTGTTTTTT

D gene: NA
CDR3 length: 15
clone size: NA
V gene: TRBV28
J gene: TRBJ2-6
CDR3 protein: CASRDTLSGANVLTF
CDR3 DNA: TGTGCCAGCAGGGACACCCTCTCTGGGGCCAACGTCCTGACTTTC

D gene: TRBD1
CDR3 length: 12
clone size: NA
V gene: TRBV20-1
J gene: TRBJ2-1
CDR3 protein: CSAPGTGDEQFF
CDR3 DNA: TGCAGTGCTCCTGGGACAGGGGATGAGCAGTTCTTC

D gene: NA
CDR3 length: 13
clone size: many
V gene: TRBV19
J gene: TRBJ1-1
CDR3 protein: CASSISGRTEAFF
CDR3 DNA: TGTGCCAGTAGTATTTCTGGACGTACTGAAGCTTTCTTT

D gene: NA
CDR3 length: 14
clone size: few
V gene: TRBV28
J gene: TRBJ1-4
CDR3 protein: CASSFGRSWEKLFF
CDR3 DNA: TGTGCCAGCAGTTTTGGGAGGAGTTGGGAAAAACTGTTTTTT

D gene: TRBD2
CDR3 length: 16
clone size: few
V gene: TRBV6-5
J gene: TRBJ2-7
CDR3 protein: CASSYLGLAGTYEQYF
CDR3 DNA: TGTGCCAGCAGCTACTTGGGACTAGCGGGGACCTACGAGCAGTACTTC

D gene: NA
CDR3 length: 18
clone size: few
V gene: TRBV21-1
J gene: TRBJ2-1
CDR3 protein: CASSKVVAGTSGYNEQFF
CDR3 DNA: TGTGCCAGCAGCAAAGTGGTGGCCGGGACTAGCGGTTACAATGAGCAGTTCTTC

D gene: NA
CDR3 length: 15
clone size: few
V gene: TRBV2
J gene: TRBJ2-7
CDR3 protein: CASSSPRDTTYEQYF
CDR3 DNA: TGTGCCAGCAGTTCTCCGCGGGACACAACCTACGAGCAGTACTTC

D gene: NA
CDR3 length: 19
clone size: NA
V gene: TRBV2
J gene: TRBJ2-3
CDR3 protein: CASSDGGGYGGGRPDTQYF
CDR3 DNA: TGTGCCAGCAGTGACGGCGGGGGCTATGGAGGGGGGAGACCAGATACGCAGTATTTT

D gene: TRBD1
CDR3 length: 16
clone size: NA
V gene: TRBV12-3/TRBV12-4
J gene: TRBJ1-5
CDR3 protein: CASRADRGLSNQPQHF
CDR3 DNA: TGTGCCAGCAGAGCGGACAGGGGGCTAAGCAATCAGCCCCAGCATTTT

D gene: NA
CDR3 length: 13
clone size: many
V gene: TRBV27
J gene: TRBJ2-1
CDR3 protein: CASSLRQGGEQFF
CDR3 DNA: TGTGCCAGCAGTTTAAGGCAGGGTGGTGAGCAGTTCTTC

D gene: NA
CDR3 length: 13
clone size: few
V gene: TRBV20-1
J gene: TRBJ2-5
CDR3 protein: CPSDPLAQETQYF
CDR3 DNA: TGCCCCTCGGACCCCCTCGCCCAAGAGACCCAGTACTTC

D gene: TRBD1
CDR3 length: 14
clone size: few
V gene: TRBV16
J gene: TRBJ1-1
CDR3 protein: CASSQGTGYTEAFF
CDR3 DNA: TGTGCCAGCAGCCAGGGGACAGGGTACACTGAAGCTTTCTTT

D gene: TRBD2
CDR3 length: 16
clone size: few
V gene: TRBV15
J gene: TRBJ2-1
CDR3 protein: CATSDRRRTRGNEQFF
CDR3 DNA: TGTGCCACCAGCGATCGTCGACGGACTAGGGGCAATGAGCAGTTCTTC

D gene: NA
CDR3 length: 13
clone size: NA
V gene: TRBV29-1
J gene: TRBJ1-2
CDR3 protein: CSVEDLENYGYTF
CDR3 DNA: TGCAGCGTTGAAGATCTAGAGAACTATGGCTACACCTTC

D gene: NA
CDR3 length: 13
clone size: few
V gene: TRBV28
J gene: TRBJ2-2
CDR3 protein: CASTGVNTGELFF
CDR3 DNA: TGTGCCAGCACCGGGGTGAACACCGGGGAGCTGTTTTTT

D gene: NA
CDR3 length: 14
clone size: few
V gene: TRBV10-3
J gene: TRBJ1-4
CDR3 protein: CAAGGSGSNEKLFF
CDR3 DNA: TGTGCCGCGGGAGGGTCCGGGTCTAATGAAAAACTGTTTTTT

D gene: NA
CDR3 length: 14
clone size: few
V gene: TRBV25-1
J gene: TRBJ1-4
CDR3 protein: CASRTPGGGEKLFF
CDR3 DNA: TGTGCCAGCCGAACCCCGGGAGGGGGAGAAAAACTGTTTTTT

D gene: TRBD2
CDR3 length: 16
clone size: few
V gene: TRBV20-1
J gene: TRBJ2-1
CDR3 protein: CSAPPRTSGRWNEQFF
CDR3 DNA: TGCAGTGCCCCCCCCCGGACTAGCGGGAGGTGGAATGAGCAGTTCTTC

D gene: TRBD2
CDR3 length: 16
clone size: many
V gene: TRBV5-1
J gene: TRBJ2-1
CDR3 protein: CASSLASGLVYNEQFF
CDR3 DNA: TGCGCCAGCAGCTTGGCTAGCGGGCTAGTCTACAATGAGCAGTTCTTC

D gene: NA
CDR3 length: 14
clone size: few
V gene: TRBV18
J gene: TRBJ1-4
CDR3 protein: CASSPDRKSEKLFF
CDR3 DNA: TGTGCCAGCTCACCAGACAGAAAATCTGAAAAACTGTTTTTT

D gene: TRBD2
CDR3 length: 16
clone size: few
V gene: TRBV7-8
J gene: TRBJ2-1
CDR3 protein: CASSPVTSGSYNEQFF
CDR3 DNA: TGTGCCAGCAGCCCCGTGACTAGCGGTTCCTACAATGAGCAGTTCTTC

D gene: TRBD1
CDR3 length: 13
clone size: many
V gene: TRBV12-3/TRBV12-4
J gene: TRBJ1-1
CDR3 protein: CASSLLWTGVTFF
CDR3 DNA: TGTGCCAGCAGTTTACTCTGGACAGGGGTGACTTTCTTT

D gene: NA
CDR3 length: 14
clone size: few
V gene: TRBV15
J gene: TRBJ2-1
CDR3 protein: CATSRQNKDNEQFF
CDR3 DNA: TGTGCCACCAGCAGACAAAACAAAGACAATGAGCAGTTCTTC

D gene: NA
CDR3 length: 14
clone size: few
V gene: TRBV2
J gene: TRBJ2-3
CDR3 protein: CASNGGSRTDTQYF
CDR3 DNA: TGTGCCAGCAATGGAGGGTCGAGGACAGATACGCAGTATTTT

D gene: TRBD2
CDR3 length: 16
clone size: NA
V gene: TRBV5-1
J gene: TRBJ2-1
CDR3 protein: CPSSLPAGGVNEKQFF
CDR3 DNA: TGCCCCAGCAGCCTACCAGCGGGAGGCGTTAATGAGAAGCAGTTCTTC

D gene: NA
CDR3 length: 15
clone size: few
V gene: TRBV12-3/TRBV12-4
J gene: TRBJ2-5
CDR3 protein: CASRASGPTTHRQYF
CDR3 DNA: TGTGCCAGCAGGGCGAGCGGGCCCACGACGCATCGGCAGTACTTC

D gene: NA
CDR3 length: 16
clone size: few
V gene: TRBV7-8
J gene: TRBJ2-1
CDR3 protein: CASSVTPSERYNEQFF
CDR3 DNA: TGTGCCAGCAGCGTCACCCCTTCCGAGCGGTACAATGAGCAGTTCTTC

D gene: NA
CDR3 length: 15
clone size: few
V gene: TRBV11-2
J gene: TRBJ2-5
CDR3 protein: CASSLDWGSQETQYF
CDR3 DNA: TGTGCCAGCAGCTTAGATTGGGGCAGTCAAGAGACCCAGTACTTC

D gene: NA
CDR3 length: 15
clone size: few
V gene: TRBV11-3
J gene: TRBJ2-2
CDR3 protein: CASSLDGESTGELFF
CDR3 DNA: TGTGCCAGCAGCTTAGACGGGGAGAGCACCGGGGAGCTGTTTTTT

D gene: TRBD2
CDR3 length: 14
clone size: NA
V gene: TRBV29-1
J gene: TRBJ2-1
CDR3 protein: CSLGLAGTYNEQFF
CDR3 DNA: TGCAGCCTTGGACTAGCGGGAACCTACAATGAGCAGTTCTTC

D gene: NA
CDR3 length: 17
clone size: NA
V gene: TRBV5-6
J gene: TRBJ2-1
CDR3 protein: CASSRTAFFGSYNEQFF
CDR3 DNA: TGTGCCAGCAGCCGAACAGCCTTCTTCGGGTCCTACAATGAGCAGTTCTTC

D gene: TRBD2
CDR3 length: 20
clone size: few
V gene: TRBV7-2
J gene: TRBJ2-1
CDR3 protein: CASSLRLTGFVQSGGPEQFF
CDR3 DNA: TGTGCCAGCAGCTTGAGGCTAACGGGTTTCGTACAGAGCGGGGGACCCGAGCAGTTCTTC

D gene: NA
CDR3 length: 16
clone size: NA
V gene: TRBV5-1
J gene: TRBJ1-4
CDR3 protein: CASSLRPPRTDEKLFF
CDR3 DNA: TGCGCCAGCAGCTTGCGGCCCCCCAGGACAGATGAAAAACTGTTTTTT

D gene: NA
CDR3 length: 16
clone size: few
V gene: TRBV5-5
J gene: TRBJ2-1
CDR3 protein: CASSAHRAGVGNEQFF
CDR3 DNA: TGTGCCAGCAGCGCCCACAGGGCGGGCGTGGGCAATGAGCAGTTCTTC

D gene: TRBD1
CDR3 length: 16
clone size: few
V gene: TRBV27
J gene: TRBJ2-2
CDR3 protein: CASSSSGQSNTGELFF
CDR3 DNA: TGTGCCAGCAGTTCCTCGGGACAGTCGAACACCGGGGAGCTGTTTTTT

D gene: TRBD1
CDR3 length: 15
clone size: NA
V gene: TRBV12-3/TRBV12-4
J gene: TRBJ1-6
CDR3 protein: CASSLKRGQDSPLHF
CDR3 DNA: TGTGCCAGCAGTTTAAAGAGGGGGCAGGATTCACCCCTCCACTTT

D gene: TRBD2
CDR3 length: 19
clone size: NA
V gene: TRBV7-3
J gene: TRBJ2-1
CDR3 protein: CASSLTVGLAGGSKNEQFF
CDR3 DNA: TGTGCCAGCAGCTTAACGGTTGGGCTAGCGGGAGGGTCTAAGAATGAGCAGTTCTTC

D gene: NA
CDR3 length: 15
clone size: few
V gene: TRBV5-1
J gene: TRBJ2-1
CDR3 protein: CASKEGSLKSDEQFF
CDR3 DNA: TGCGCCAGCAAAGAGGGTAGTTTGAAGTCAGATGAGCAGTTCTTC

D gene: TRBD2
CDR3 length: 13
clone size: NA
V gene: TRBV29-1
J gene: TRBJ2-3
CDR3 protein: CSVVAGVADTQYF
CDR3 DNA: TGCAGCGTTGTGGCGGGAGTGGCAGATACGCAGTATTTT

D gene: NA
CDR3 length: 13
clone size: many
V gene: TRBV28
J gene: TRBJ2-5
CDR3 protein: CASSPGSLETQYF
CDR3 DNA: TGTGCCAGCAGTCCGGGGAGCCTAGAGACCCAGTACTTC

D gene: TRBD1
CDR3 length: 14
clone size: many
V gene: TRBV12-3/TRBV12-4
J gene: TRBJ1-6
CDR3 protein: CASRTGSDNSPLHF
CDR3 DNA: TGTGCCAGCAGGACAGGGTCCGATAATTCACCCCTCCACTTT